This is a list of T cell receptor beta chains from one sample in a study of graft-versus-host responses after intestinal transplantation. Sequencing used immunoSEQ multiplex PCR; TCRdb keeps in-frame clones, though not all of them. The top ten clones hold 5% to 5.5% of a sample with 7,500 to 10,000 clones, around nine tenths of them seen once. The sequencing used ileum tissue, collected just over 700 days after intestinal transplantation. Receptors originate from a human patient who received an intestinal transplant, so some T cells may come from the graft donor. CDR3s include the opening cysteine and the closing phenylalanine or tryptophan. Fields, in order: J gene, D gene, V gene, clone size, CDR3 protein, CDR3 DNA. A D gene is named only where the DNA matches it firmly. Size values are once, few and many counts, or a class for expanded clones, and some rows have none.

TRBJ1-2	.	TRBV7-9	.	CVRRGPNYGYTF	TGTGTCAGGCGGGGTCCGAACTATGGCTACACCTTC
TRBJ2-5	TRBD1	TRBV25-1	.	CASTPGQQQETQYF	TGTGCCAGCACTCCGGGACAGCAACAAGAGACCCAGTACTTC
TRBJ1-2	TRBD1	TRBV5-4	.	CASSPPGQGGYGYTF	TGTGCCAGCAGCCCCCCGGGACAGGGTGGCTATGGCTACACCTTC
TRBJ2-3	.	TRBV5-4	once	CASSWGDRRTDTQYF	TGTGCCAGCAGCTGGGGGGACAGACGCACAGATACGCAGTATTTT
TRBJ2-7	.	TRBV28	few	CASSLSEYEQYF	TGTGCCAGCAGTTTGAGCGAGTACGAGCAGTACTTC
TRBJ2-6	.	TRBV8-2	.	CGKGFITQSRANVLTF	TGTGGCAAGGGATTTATAACACAAAGTCGGGCCAACGTCCTGACTTTC
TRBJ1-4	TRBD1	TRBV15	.	CATSDTGEAEKLFF	TGTGCCACCAGCGATACAGGGGAAGCAGAAAAACTGTTTTTT
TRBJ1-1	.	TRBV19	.	CASSITGADTEAFF	TGTGCCAGTAGTATAACGGGGGCTGACACTGAAGCTTTCTTT
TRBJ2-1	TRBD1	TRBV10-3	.	CAISELGQGNEQFF	TGTGCCATCAGTGAATTAGGACAGGGAAACGAGCAGTTCTTC
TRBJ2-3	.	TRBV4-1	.	CASSQVGDTQYF	TGCGCCAGCAGCCAAGTGGGGGATACGCAGTATTTT
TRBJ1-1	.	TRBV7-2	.	CASSLDRAGEAFF	TGTGCCAGCAGCTTAGATAGGGCAGGGGAAGCTTTCTTT
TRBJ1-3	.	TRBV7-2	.	CASSFQGNRGNTIYF	TGTGCCAGCAGCTTCCAGGGTAATCGCGGAAACACCATATATTTT
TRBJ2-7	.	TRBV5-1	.	CASSLEGGWYEQYF	TGCGCCAGCAGCTTGGAAGGGGGTTGGTACGAGCAGTACTTC